This T cell receptor beta chain was captured by sequencing in a study of T cell changes during pregnancy in multiple sclerosis. TCRdb keeps only in-frame clones here, not all; method: immunoSEQ multiplex PCR. The sample records tens of thousands of clones, 70% to 90% being singletons. The CDR3 consists of 14 residues. V gave up 3 bases and J gave up 5 bases; unmatched junction bases: 7. Germline CDR1 reads SGHRS; CDR2 reads YFSETQ. The V call is TRBV5-1, the J call TRBJ2-7, with 8 bases lining up with TRBD2. The starting material was peripheral blood, obtained in the first trimester of pregnancy. The receptor's source is a female donor with multiple sclerosis, enrolled in a pregnancy study. CDR3 region: CASSSGGALNEQYF. The CDR3 nucleotides read TGCGCCAGCAGCTCGGGAGGGGCGCTCAACGAGCAGTACTTC.